This T cell receptor (beta chain) is from a study of beta chain features in type 1 diabetes. Study findings and constraints: All four CD4+ subsets of Type 1 diabetes patients contained TCRB CDR3s that were moderately but significantly shorter.

This clone was counted a single time. What it recognizes is unknown. Expressed TCRB transcripts were sequenced, since all the RNA that had been isolated was reverse transcribed. Using immunoSEQ multiplex PCR, the repertoire was profiled, and TCRdb retains in-frame clones only, with some absent. The sample lists some 700,000 clones, around an eighth seen once, with approximately 0.022% in the top ten. The germline CDR1 and CDR2 sequences are SGHDT and YYEEEE. This CDR3 has 14 amino acids. Germline trimming cut 5 bases from V and 10 bases from J; bases unmatched to any gene: 12. Material: naive CD4+ T cells from blood. This rearrangement joins TRBV5-6 to TRBJ1-1, with TRBD1 identical over 9 bases. This receptor was identified in a man aged 18 to 30 with type 1 diabetes. The CDR3 sequence: CASSDNSGQGRAFF. Here the CDR3 DNA reads TGTGCCAGCAGTGATAATTCCGGACAGGGGAGAGCTTTCTTT.